This T cell receptor beta chain was observed in a study of a mutant IDH1 vaccine in newly diagnosed glioma. Turning to the study itself: Earlier treatment was radiotherapy, temozolomide, or both, with most getting both. Broader study findings: Seemingly, pseudoprogression had no relation to changes in the top peripheral T cell clonotypes. Most patients, approximately 93%, showed vaccine-induced immune responses.

Note on this clone: Antigen: not known.

Time point given: baseline, week 1 (first vaccination visit). Specified treatment: pre-vaccination baseline after standard-of-care therapy. Donors' newly diagnosed IDH1-mutant WHO grade 3 or 4 astrocytomas lacked nuclear ATRX. Method: immunoSEQ multiplex PCR; TCRdb's copy keeps in-frame clones and lacks some. Here the sample spans 30,000 to 40,000 clones, roughly three quarters being singletons. The TCR sequence derives from a man aged 40-55 years with glioma. Some clones in this sample may be carry-over from other donors' samples. Source: PBMCs, taken from a glioma patient treated with radiotherapy, temozolomide or both.

CDR3 DNA sequence: TGTGCCAGCAGCTTAGCTTTACGGGAAGGTGGCATCAATCAGCCCCAGCATTTT. Translating it yields CASSLALREGGINQPQHF. The gene calls are TRBV7-6 and TRBJ1-5, with D unresolved. CDR1 is SGHVS and CDR2 is FNYEAQ in the germline V gene. Trimming removed 0 bases at V and 3 bases at J, with 18 bases between. The CDR3 runs 18 residues.